The next 12 T cell receptor beta chains were all read from a single sample in a study of beta chain features in type 1 diabetes (dated by TCRdb to about 2018). The library came from the immunoSEQ multiplex PCR assay. The entire isolated RNA was reverse transcribed using the High Capacity cDNA Reverse Transcription Kit, and thus expressed TCRB transcripts were sequenced. TCRdb carries this immuneACCESS record with in-frame sequences only. Its versions omit some clonotypes, under half of them owing to an unresolved V gene in the studies checked, with the rest unexplained. This sample comprises some 300,000 clones, roughly 8% of them detected only once. Roughly 1% of the sample belongs to the ten largest clones. Sequencing was carried out using central memory CD4+ T cells from blood. The receptors shown here come from a woman aged 18-29 years in good health.

This clone showed up many times. The J gene is TRBJ2-3, the V gene TRBV18, with TRBD2 identical over 8 bases. The V gene's germline CDR1 is KGHSH and CDR2 LQKENI. With 1 base clipped from V and 7 bases from J, the junction kept 7 bases outside the gene matches. This CDR3 is 15 amino acids long. CDR3 sequence reads: CASSPRVSGDNTQYF. In DNA, the CDR3 is TGTGCCAGCTCACCACGAGTTAGCGGGGATAATACGCAGTATTTT.

This clone was seen more than once but under ten times. The rearrangement links TRBV7-2 to TRBJ2-7; D is unresolved. The CDR3 extends over 14 amino acids. CDR1 is SGHTA, CDR2 FQGNSA, per germline. The germline V and J ends were trimmed by 0 bases and 2 bases, with 8 bases remaining between them. The CDR3, as DNA: TGTGCCAGCAGCTTAGCCCCTTCTCCCTACGAGCAGTACTTC. It is translated as CASSLAPSPYEQYF.

This clone was found a few times. The chain employs TRBV18 and TRBJ2-1, with a tentative D call TRBD2 (5 bases). CDR1 KGHSH and CDR2 LQKENI come from the germline V gene. V was pared by 4 bases and J by 0 bases, with 13 bases between. CDR3 length: 16 residues. Written as DNA, the CDR3 is TGTGCCAGCTCACGATACTGGGAGAGCTCCTACAATGAGCAGTTCTTC. Translated, it gives CASSRYWESSYNEQFF.

This clone was detected ten times or more. The chain links TRBV6-5 to TRBJ2-5; D is ambiguous. Trimming shortened V by 0 bases and J by 5 bases, and 13 bases separated the two germline ends. Germline CDR1 is MNHEY and CDR2 is SVGAGI. CDR3 length: 15 amino acids. DNA of the CDR3: TGTGCCAGCAGTTACTCGATCGTATTGCGGGAGACCCAGTACTTC. Translation gives CASSYSIVLRETQYF.

This clone was observed a few times. This sequence joins TRBV7-9 and TRBJ2-5; TRBD1 matches at 10 bases. The V segment lost 5 bases and the J segment 4 bases; nucleotides outside the gene matches: 4. The germline V gene has CDR1 SEHNR and CDR2 FQNEAQ (reference sequence). This CDR3 is built from 14 residues. CDR3 DNA: TGTGCCAGCAGCACTCGGACAGGGGGAGAGACCCAGTACTTC. Protein: CASSTRTGGETQYF.

This rearrangement joins TRBV5-5 to TRBJ2-3; 7 nucleotides match TRBD1. Per the germline V gene, CDR1 is SGHKS and CDR2 is YYEKEE (reference sequence). The CDR3 covers 12 residues. V shed 5 bases and J 6 bases; nucleotides not matched to a gene: 3. In nucleotides, the CDR3 is TGTGCCAGCAGACGGACAGGCGATACGCAGTATTTT. Encoded protein: CASRRTGDTQYF.

This clone appeared a few times. The genes are TRBV6-5 and TRBJ1-1, with D unclear. Germline CDR1 MNHEY, CDR2 SVGAGI. Trimming left V 4 bases short and J 5 bases short, with 8 bases between. This CDR3 spans 12 amino acids. Here the CDR3 DNA reads TGTGCCAGCAGTTCGACGGCGACTGAAGCTTTCTTT. Translation: CASSSTATEAFF.

This clone appeared many times. The rearrangement joins TRBV27 to TRBJ1-2; D is unresolved. This CDR3 has 15 residues. The V end was cut by 1 base, the J end by 7 bases, with 16 bases between. Germline-derived CDR1 and CDR2 are MNHEY and SMNVEV (reference sequence). CDR3 sequence: CASSLLATGEGGYTF. The CDR3 DNA follows: TGTGCCAGCAGTTTATTGGCCACGGGCGAGGGTGGCTACACCTTC.

In its sample, this clone was seen a few times. This chain connects TRBV4-1 to TRBJ2-2; no reliable D call. The V end was cut by 2 bases, the J end by 6 bases, with 7 bases between. The CDR3 contains 13 residues. Germline CDR1 MGHRA, CDR2 YSYEKL. CDR3 protein: CASSQWGSGELFF. The CDR3 region has the DNA TGCGCCAGCAGCCAATGGGGATCCGGGGAGCTGTTTTTT.

This clone was counted between two and nine times. The V call is TRBV7-9, the J call TRBJ2-5; unclear D gene. This CDR3 has 14 amino acids. V was clipped by 3 bases and J by 2 bases, with 10 bases between them. CDR1 SEHNR and CDR2 FQNEAQ come from the germline V gene (reference sequence). The CDR3 protein is CASSFHHGQETQYF. The CDR3 DNA reads TGTGCCAGCAGCTTCCACCACGGGCAAGAGACCCAGTACTTC.

The V and J genes are TRBV4-3 and TRBJ2-5; 9 nucleotides match TRBD2. Germline V gene data show CDR1 as LGHNA and CDR2 as YSLEER. The V gene end was trimmed by 0 bases and the J gene end by 3 bases; junction bases not matched to a gene: 8. The CDR3 covers 17 residues. The CDR3 is CASSQEGGGGAEETQYF. The CDR3 DNA sequence: TGCGCCAGCAGCCAAGAAGGTGGCGGGGGGGCCGAAGAGACCCAGTACTTC.

The rearrangement joins TRBV6-1 to TRBJ2-7; 7 nucleotides line up with TRBD1. There are 15 residues in the CDR3. After removal of 2 bases from V and 7 bases from J, the junction contained 11 bases not matched to a gene. The germline gives CDR1 MNHNS, CDR2 SASEGT. The DNA for the CDR3 is TGTGCCAGCAGTGAACCGGGACAGAATTCTCTAGAGCAGTACGTC. Encoded protein: CASSEPGQNSLEQYV.